This T cell receptor (beta chain) was obtained from a study of PD-1 blockade in classical Hodgkin lymphoma (dated by TCRdb to about 2020). General notes on the study: Nivolumab dosing was 3 mg/kg intravenously every 2 weeks, continuing until either disease progression or unacceptable toxicity. A peripheral blood immune signature of response to PD-1 blockade in classical Hodgkin lymphoma was defined using TCR beta sequencing and CyTOF.

From a lookup of the germline V gene (reference sequence), CDR1 and CDR2 are SGHNT and YYREEE. From cysteine to phenylalanine, the CDR3 is 16 amino acids long. The DNA shown is the 48-base CDR3, in frame from base 1. Trimming accounts for 2 bases at V and 2 bases at J, while the number of junction bases matched to no gene is 9. As for this clone: Which antigen it targets is not known. No clone much larger than this one lies a single base away; base qualities are absent.

General conclusions and limits of the study: Baseline diversity similar to that of newly diagnosed patients was observed in trial patients achieving complete response, whereas significantly lower diversity was observed in partial responders and progressors. Newly diagnosed patients were reported to have lower baseline TCR diversity than healthy donors, and relapsed/refractory patients were reported to have lower baseline TCR diversity still. CD4+ but not CD8+ TCR diversity rose significantly by C4D1 (p=0.0027 vs p=0.16), most apparent in complete responders (p=0.02). Only a single clinical trial cohort was studied, and what caused the repertoire differences, possibly disease activity or prior therapy, remained undefined. Lower diversity was observed in patients in whom nivolumab was started less than 1 year after ASCT, and these patients were excluded from later analyses so that confounding by immune reconstitution would be avoided.

Genomic DNA was extracted with the Qiagen DNeasy kit from unsorted PBMCs and from negatively selected CD4+ and CD8+ fractions. Using primers that anneal to V and J segments, immunoSEQ multiplex PCR amplified the TCR beta CDR3 regions. A synthetic immune receptor repertoire was used to minimize amplification bias, and any remaining bias was removed computationally after sequencing. In the original analysis: Custom Python scripts were used to quantify repertoire diversity as the Shannon entropy index. Unsorted, CD4+ and CD8+ repertoires were analyzed separately, except in combined analyses where CD4+ and CD8+ sequences were merged in silico. Clonal expansion was defined as a frequency increase of at least 2-fold after treatment compared with C1D1, and clones undetected at baseline were assigned a pseudocount of 0.5. Clones with 0 or 1 copy at C1D1 were classified as singleton clones, and clones with 2 or more copies were classified as non-singleton clones. Clones expanded in unsorted samples were labelled as CD4+, CD8+ or unknown by matching protein sequences in sorted samples from the same patient. Wilcoxon tests were applied to paired samples to test diversity changes from C1D1 to C4D1. Drawn from immuneACCESS, this table holds only the in-frame rearrangements with V and J called that TCRdb kept. Clones are partly lost; checked studies trace under half to an unresolved V gene and leave the rest unexplained. V, J and clone size derive from that table, while D and trimming were established from the DNA sequence. In all, the sample holds some 14,000 clones, and roughly 86% of those were seen once. The ten largest clones add up to roughly 25% of the sample.

Sample time point, as interpreted from the label and publication: cycle 1 day 1 (C1D1), immediately before nivolumab initiation. Relapse after autologous stem cell transplantation had occurred in all trial patients, and cohorts A, B and C were distinguished by prior brentuximab vedotin exposure. A total of fewer than 65 patients with relapsed/refractory classical Hodgkin lymphoma made up the trial cohort, and each patient's best overall response was complete response, partial response or progressive disease. In the multi-cohort phase II CheckMate 205 trial, trial patients received single-agent nivolumab. Best overall response was determined by an independent review committee according to the 2007 International Working Group response criteria. Trial PBMCs were collected immediately before nivolumab initiation (C1D1) and during therapy at cycle 2 day 1 and cycle 4 day 1. After peripheral blood was drawn into 8 mL Vacutainer Cell Preparation Tubes, PBMCs were isolated by centrifugation and then cryopreserved.

The chain links TRBV5-4 with TRBJ2-7, and 8 junctional nucleotides match TRBD2. The sample here was peripheral blood mononuclear cells (PBMCs), taken at baseline. The TCR originated in a human donor with classical Hodgkin lymphoma. The CDR3 region reads CASSFYGGALTYEQYF. The sequenced DNA is TGTGCCAGCAGCTTCTACGGGGGGGCCCTGACCTACGAGCAGTACTTC.